This T cell receptor beta chain was retrieved from a study of blood T cell repertoires in COVID-19. Across the whole study: T cells, B-cell-depleted T cells, or PBMCs supplied cDNA or gDNA.

Cohort assignment relied on participant-reported clinical history. Symptom resolution, clearance, or two negative PCRs marked donors in Cohort 3 as recovered. Original handling: Estimates of nucleated cell counts were drawn from the amplification of reference gene primers. Clones were read by immunoSEQ multiplex PCR, and TCRdb kept only the in-frame ones, dropping some. V and J calls and clone size are as listed in that table; D and trimming were resolved from the DNA. Among about 200,000 clones, approximately 90% were seen once, and the ten largest hold 1.2%. V lost 8 bases to trimming and J lost 6 bases, with 5 bases between them. Germline V gene sequence: CDR1 LNHDA, CDR2 SQIVND (reference sequence). The CDR3 totals 10 residues.

The specimen sequenced was PBMCs or T cells enriched from blood (not recorded which). The genes are TRBV19 and TRBJ1-5; D gene unclear. This sequence originates from a man under 40 who had recovered from COVID-19. The CDR3, as DNA: TGTGCCAGTGGCATTCAGCCCCAGCATTTT. The encoded protein is CASGIQPQHF.